These 26 T cell receptor beta chains share one sample of origin, sequenced in a study of PD-L1 blockade in urothelial cancer. Assay: immunoSEQ multiplex PCR; the TCRdb copy retains only in-frame clones and omits some. This sample has about 84,000 clones, with more than 75% found just once. This material consisted of PBMCs, taken around atezolizumab (anti-PD-L1) treatment. These receptor sequences come from a man between 65 and 85 years old with urothelial cancer.

This chain connects TRBV29-1 to TRBJ2-3; D perhaps matches TRBD2 (5 bases). The V and J ends lost 4 bases and 4 bases respectively, with 12 bases between them. CDR3 size: 13 residues. Germline V gene sequence: CDR1 SQVTM, CDR2 ANQGSEA. The chain's CDR3 is CSVAPGGSDTQYF. CDR3 coding DNA: TGCAGCGTTGCCCCGGGCGGGTCAGATACGCAGTATTTT.

The gene calls are TRBV9 and TRBJ2-5; TRBD2 agrees at 10 bases. J gave up 5 bases and V 3 bases, and 10 bases lay outside the gene matches. This CDR3 is 16 amino acids long. Germline assignment: CDR1 SGDLS and CDR2 YYNGEE. The CDR3 DNA reads TGTGCCAGCAGCGCGGTGACTAGCGGGTATGGGGAGACCCAGTACTTC. This sequence encodes CASSAVTSGYGETQYF.

This clone turned up a few times. The chain has TRBV6-1 and TRBJ2-1; no firm D call. CDR1 and CDR2 (germline): MNHNS, SASEGT. The CDR3 consists of 13 residues. The V end lost 1 base, the J end lost 8 bases, and 9 bases lay between the germline ends. For the CDR3, the DNA is TGTGCCAGCAGTGAAGGGGTAGCCGATGAGCAGTTCTTC. Its protein is CASSEGVADEQFF.

The genes are TRBV18 and TRBJ2-7, with D uncertain. There are 13 residues in the CDR3. Trimming left V 1 base short and J 4 bases short, with 8 bases between. From germline, CDR1 is KGHSH and CDR2 LQKENI. The CDR3 spells CASSPHAGYEQYF. CDR3 nucleotides: TGTGCCAGCTCACCACATGCAGGTTACGAGCAGTACTTC.

The chain carries TRBV6-1 and TRBJ1-2, with a possible D match to TRBD1 (6 bases). Trimming took off 5 bases at V and 8 bases at J, with 18 bases between the two ends. Looked up from germline, CDR1 is MNHNS and CDR2 is SASEGT. This CDR3 comprises 14 residues. The CDR3 protein is CASSNPGGAEGYTF. Written as DNA, the CDR3 is TGTGCCAGCAGTAACCCCGGGGGGGCGGAGGGCTACACCTTC.

The chain combines TRBV6-5 with TRBJ1-3; D is unresolved. The CDR3 sequence is 14 residues long. Deletions cut 5 bases from V and 2 bases from J, with 10 bases between. Germline V gives CDR1 MNHEY, CDR2 SVGAGI. The CDR3 spells CASSPTPTGNTIYF. The CDR3 nucleotides read TGTGCCAGCAGTCCGACTCCAACTGGAAACACCATATATTTT.

The chain links TRBV5-1 to TRBJ1-4, with no clear D. Germline loops: CDR1 SGHRS, CDR2 YFSETQ. The CDR3 is 15 residues long. Trimming took off 3 bases at V and 4 bases at J, with 13 bases between the two ends. The CDR3, as DNA: TGCGCCAGCAGCTCGACCTCGAGACTTAATGAAAAACTGTTTTTT. It yields the protein CASSSTSRLNEKLFF.

Concerning this clone itself: Other DNA sequences in the same sample also yield this CDR3. The chain recombines TRBV15 with TRBJ1-1; unclear D gene. In germline, CDR1 is LNHNV, CDR2 YYDKDF (reference sequence). The CDR3 has 13 residues. Trimming left V 0 bases short and J 1 base short, with 3 bases between. CDR3 coding DNA: TGTGCCACCAGCAGAGACAGGAACACTGAAGCTTTCTTT. Encoded protein: CATSRDRNTEAFF.

This chain connects TRBV7-9 to TRBJ2-2, with 7 positions matching TRBD2. This CDR3 spans 14 amino acids. The germline gives CDR1 SEHNR, CDR2 FQNEAQ (reference sequence). With 4 bases clipped from V and 3 bases from J, the junction kept 2 bases outside the gene matches. The CDR3 is CASSSSGDTGELFF. CDR3 bases: TGTGCCAGCAGCTCGAGCGGGGACACCGGGGAGCTGTTTTTT.

The chain combines TRBV5-1 with TRBJ1-1; D is unresolved. CDR3 size: 13 residues. Germline V gene sequence: CDR1 SGHRS, CDR2 YFSETQ. Trimming removed 6 bases from V and 0 bases from J, with 9 bases in between. The CDR3 DNA sequence: TGCGCCAGCACCCGAGAGGTGAACACTGAAGCTTTCTTT. Protein product: CASTREVNTEAFF. Drawing the rest from reference TRBV5-1 and TRBJ1-1, the complete variable domain is KAGVTQTPRYLIKTRGQQVTLSCSPISGHRSVSWYQQTPGQGLQFLFEYFSETQRNKGNFPGRFSGRQFSNSRSEMNVSTLELGDSALYLCASTREVNTEAFFGQGTRLTVV.

The V call is TRBV5-1, the J call TRBJ1-1; D is unresolved. This CDR3 comprises 13 residues. The ends were cut back, 1 base at V and 11 bases at J, with 15 bases in the middle. Germline loops: CDR1 SGHRS, CDR2 YFSETQ. For the CDR3, the DNA is TGCGCCAGCAGCTTGAACGGGGAAACCATTGCTTTCTTT. Translation gives CASSLNGETIAFF.

J is TRBJ2-4 and V is TRBV5-1; the D gene is possibly TRBD2 (5 bases). The CDR3 has 16 residues. Germline V gives CDR1 SGHRS, CDR2 YFSETQ. V was clipped by 0 bases and J by 6 bases, with 16 bases between them. The CDR3 nucleotides are TGCGCCAGCAGCTTGGAGGGCGGAGAGGGTTTAAACATTCAGTACTTC. It yields the protein CASSLEGGEGLNIQYF. Using reference TRBV5-1 and TRBJ2-4 for the parts outside the CDR3, the full variable domain is KAGVTQTPRYLIKTRGQQVTLSCSPISGHRSVSWYQQTPGQGLQFLFEYFSETQRNKGNFPGRFSGRQFSNSRSEMNVSTLELGDSALYLCASSLEGGEGLNIQYFGAGTRLSVL.

In this sample, this clone turned up a few times. The chain joins TRBV29-1 to TRBJ2-7, with D unclear. In germline, CDR1 is SQVTM, CDR2 ANQGSEA. V was trimmed by 7 bases and J by 0 bases, leaving 10 bases between them. The CDR3 consists of 12 residues. Here the CDR3 DNA reads TGCAGCGCTGAGAGGAACTCCTACGAGCAGTACTTC. Amino acids: CSAERNSYEQYF.

The chain has TRBV5-6 and TRBJ1-2; D is perhaps TRBD1 (5 bases). Per germline, CDR1 SGHDT and CDR2 YYEEEE. There are 15 residues in the CDR3. Trimming shortened V by 6 bases and J by 4 bases, and 19 bases separated the two germline ends. Here the CDR3 reads CASNLGPTASYGYTF. The CDR3 nucleotides are TGTGCCAGCAACCTCGGACCGACAGCCTCCTATGGCTACACCTTC.

This chain links TRBV29-1 with TRBJ2-1, with D perhaps TRBD1 (6 bases). CDR3 size: 13 residues. V was cut by 3 bases and J by 3 bases, with 9 bases left in between. CDR1 SQVTM and CDR2 ANQGSEA come from the germline V gene. Here the CDR3 DNA reads TGCAGCGTTGATAAGGGGGTCTACAATGAGCAGTTCTTC. Translating it yields CSVDKGVYNEQFF.

The chain links TRBV5-4 to TRBJ2-1, with TRBD2 identical over 8 bases. The V gene end was trimmed by 2 bases and the J gene end by 2 bases; junction bases not matched to a gene: 3. Germline assignment: CDR1 SGHNT and CDR2 YYREEE (reference sequence). This CDR3 is 15 amino acids long. The CDR3 is CASSLAGAPYNEQFF. The CDR3 bases are TGTGCCAGCAGCTTAGCGGGAGCGCCCTACAATGAGCAGTTCTTC.

This clone came up once. The rearrangement joins TRBV5-1 to TRBJ1-1, with D perhaps matching TRBD1 (5 bases). With 4 bases removed from V and 4 bases from J, the gap between germline ends came to 11 bases. Germline CDR1 and CDR2: SGHRS and YFSETQ. The CDR3 totals 13 residues. CDR3 protein: CASSIGGGTEAFF. DNA for the CDR3: TGCGCCAGCAGCATTGGGGGGGGCACTGAAGCTTTCTTT.

This rearrangement joins TRBV7-6 to TRBJ2-2; 9 bases agree with TRBD2. The CDR3 is 16 residues long. In germline, CDR1 is SGHVS, CDR2 FNYEAQ. Unmatched junction bases numbered 7, after V lost 5 bases and J lost 3 bases. CDR3 region: CASSPRREGYTGELFF. The CDR3 bases are TGTGCCAGCAGCCCGAGGCGGGAGGGCTACACCGGGGAGCTGTTTTTT.

This clone was picked up one time. The chain employs TRBV2 and TRBJ2-7; 7 bases map to TRBD1. CDR3 length: 13 amino acids. V was pared by 6 bases and J by 3 bases, with 5 bases of the junction left unmatched. Germline V CDR1 and CDR2: SNHLY, FYNNEI. The CDR3 DNA is TGTGCCAGCAGCCGGGACAGCAACTACGAGCAGTACTTC. Encoded protein: CASSRDSNYEQYF.

This chain uses TRBV18 with TRBJ2-5; the D is unclear. Trimming left V 6 bases short and J 5 bases short, with 10 bases between. CDR3 length: 12 residues. Germline values: CDR1 KGHSH, CDR2 LQKENI. CDR3 nucleotides: TGTGCCAGCTCGGCCACAACGGAGACCCAGTACTTC. Translation gives CASSATTETQYF. Full variable domain (rest looked up from reference TRBV18 and TRBJ2-5): NAGVMQNPRHLVRRRGQEARLRCSPMKGHSHVYWYRQLPEEGLKFMVYLQKENIIDESGMPKERFSAEFPKEGPSILRIQQVVRGDSAAYFCASSATTETQYFGPGTRLLVL.

The chain employs TRBV28 and TRBJ1-1; D gene ambiguous. V gave up 5 bases and J gave up 7 bases, with 17 bases separating them. From germline, CDR1 is MDHEN and CDR2 SYDVKM. The CDR3 consists of 14 residues. CDR3 sequence reads: CASSPPRGGDEAFF. CDR3 DNA: TGTGCCAGCAGTCCGCCGCGGGGAGGAGATGAAGCTTTCTTT.

The chain couples TRBV7-9 to TRBJ1-4; possibly TRBD1 for D (5 bases). CDR1 is SEHNR, CDR2 FQNEAQ, per germline (reference sequence). The ends were cut back, 5 bases at V and 7 bases at J, with 14 bases in the middle. There are 14 residues in the CDR3. The CDR3 DNA is TGTGCCAGCAGCCCCGTAGGGAGGGGTGAAAAACTGTTTTTT. Translating gives CASSPVGRGEKLFF.

The rearrangement joins TRBV29-1 to TRBJ2-3, with D perhaps TRBD1 (5 bases). CDR3 length equals 13 residues. With 8 bases removed from V and 4 bases from J, the gap between germline ends came to 16 bases. Germline V gene data show CDR1 as SQVTM and CDR2 as ANQGSEA. Here the CDR3 DNA reads TGCAGCTCCGAGGCAGGGATGGCAGATACGCAGTATTTT. It specifies CSSEAGMADTQYF.

The chain joins TRBV5-1 to TRBJ1-4, with D maybe TRBD1 (6 bases). V lost 4 bases, J lost 4 bases, and 14 bases lay in between. CDR3 length: 15 amino acids. Per the germline V gene, CDR1 is SGHRS and CDR2 is YFSETQ. Here the CDR3 reads CASSVQGLLNEKLFF. CDR3 bases: TGCGCCAGCAGCGTTCAGGGGCTCCTTAATGAAAAACTGTTTTTT.

This chain uses TRBV10-1 with TRBJ1-1; no clear D gene. The V end lost 6 bases, the J end lost 2 bases, and 22 bases lay between the germline ends. The germline gives CDR1 WNHNN, CDR2 SYGVQD (reference sequence). The CDR3 has 17 residues. The CDR3 DNA reads as TGCGCCAGCAGAAGACTAATTCGGGCCACTACCAACACTGAAGCTTTCTTT. It is translated as CASRRLIRATTNTEAFF.

The rearrangement joins TRBV28 to TRBJ1-6; 7 bases map to TRBD1. After removal of 5 bases from V and 0 bases from J, the junction contained 4 bases not matched to a gene. The CDR3 extends over 16 amino acids. CDR1 and CDR2 from the germline V gene are MDHEN and SYDVKM. Here the CDR3 reads CASSTRQGSYNSPLHF. CDR3 bases: TGTGCCAGCAGTACACGACAGGGCTCCTATAATTCACCCCTCCACTTT.